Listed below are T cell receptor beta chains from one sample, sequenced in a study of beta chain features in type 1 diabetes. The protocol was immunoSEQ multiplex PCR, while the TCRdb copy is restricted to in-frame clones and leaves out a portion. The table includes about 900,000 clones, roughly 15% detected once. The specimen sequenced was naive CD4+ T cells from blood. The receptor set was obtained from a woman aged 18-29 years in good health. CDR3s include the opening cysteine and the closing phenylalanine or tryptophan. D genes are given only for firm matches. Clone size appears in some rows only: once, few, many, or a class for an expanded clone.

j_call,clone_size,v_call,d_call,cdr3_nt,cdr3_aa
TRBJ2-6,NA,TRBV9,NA,TGTGCCAGCAGCGCCCTGGGCTCTGGGGCCAACGTCCTGACTTTC,CASSALGSGANVLTF
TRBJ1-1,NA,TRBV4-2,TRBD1,TGTGCCAGCAGCCGAGACAGGGTGAACACTGAAGCTTTCTTT,CASSRDRVNTEAFF
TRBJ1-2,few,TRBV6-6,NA,TGTGCCAGCAGCATGGACAGCGAATATGGCTACACCTTC,CASSMDSEYGYTF
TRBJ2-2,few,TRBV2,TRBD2,TGTGCCAGCAGTGAGGAGTTAGCGGGCTACACCGGGGAGCTGTTTTTT,CASSEELAGYTGELFF
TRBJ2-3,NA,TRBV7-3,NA,TGTGCCAGCAGCCAAAAGGACTCAGAAGATACGCAGTATTTT,CASSQKDSEDTQYF
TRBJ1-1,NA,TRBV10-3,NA,TGTGCCATCAGCACGGGGCAGAACACTGAAGCTTTCTTT,CAISTGQNTEAFF
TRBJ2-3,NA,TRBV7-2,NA,TGTGCCAGCAGCTTAGGGGTTACAGGGTCAGATACGCAGTATTTT,CASSLGVTGSDTQYF
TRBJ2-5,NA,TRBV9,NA,TGTGCCAGCAGCCTAAGGGCCGGACAGACCCAGTACTTC,CASSLRAGQTQYF
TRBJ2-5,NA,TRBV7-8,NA,TGTGCCAGCAGCTTACGGGAGAACCAAGAGACCCAGTACTTC,CASSLRENQETQYF
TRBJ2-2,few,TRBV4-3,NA,TGCGCCAGCAGCCACAACACCGGGGAGCTGTTTTTT,CASSHNTGELFF
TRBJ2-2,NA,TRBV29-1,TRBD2,TGCAGCGCGGGACACCAGCGGGAGGGTCGGGAGCTGTTTTTT,CSAGHQREGRELFF
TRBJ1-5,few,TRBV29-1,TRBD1,TGCAGCGCAAGGACAGGCGATCAGCCCCAGCATTTT,CSARTGDQPQHF
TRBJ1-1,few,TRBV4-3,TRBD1,TGCGCCAGCAGCCCCGGCGACAGGGGGCCGGCGGGGGCTTTCTTT,CASSPGDRGPAGAFF
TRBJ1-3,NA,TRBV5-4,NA,TGTGCCAGCAGCTTGAATGGATTCTCTGGAAACACCATATATTTT,CASSLNGFSGNTIYF
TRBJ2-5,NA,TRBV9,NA,TGTGCCAGCAGCGTAGCTATACAGGGTGGGGAGACCCAGTACTTC,CASSVAIQGGETQYF
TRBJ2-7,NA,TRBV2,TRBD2,TGTGCCAGCACGGGACTAGGGAGCTACGAGCAGTACTTC,CASTGLGSYEQYF
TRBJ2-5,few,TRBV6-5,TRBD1,TGTGCCAGCAGCCACACGACAGGGTTGCAAGAGACCCAGTACTTC,CASSHTTGLQETQYF
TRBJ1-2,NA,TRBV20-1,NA,TGCAGTGTATTAACCCTCTATGGCTACACCTTC,CSVLTLYGYTF
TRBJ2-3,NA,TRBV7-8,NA,TGTGCCAGCAGCCTTAAGGGGGTCTCAACAGATACGCAGTATTTT,CASSLKGVSTDTQYF
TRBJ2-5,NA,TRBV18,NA,TGTGCCAGCTCACCATTTGAGACCCAGTACTTC,CASSPFETQYF
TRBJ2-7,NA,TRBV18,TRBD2,TGTGCCAGCTCACCCGCGACCGGGACTAGCGTATTCGAGCAGTACTTC,CASSPATGTSVFEQYF
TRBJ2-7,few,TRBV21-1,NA,TGTGCCAGCCGCGGCAGGGGAAGCCACGAGCAGTACTTC,CASRGRGSHEQYF
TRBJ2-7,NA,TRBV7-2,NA,TGTGCCAGCAGCTTAGAGGGACCCATGAGCGAGCAGTACTTC,CASSLEGPMSEQYF
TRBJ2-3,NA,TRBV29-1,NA,TGCAGCGTAGGGCAGGGGTCCGGTACGCAGTATTTT,CSVGQGSGTQYF
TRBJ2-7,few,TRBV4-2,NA,TGTGCCAGCAGCCAGAGGGTTGATGGAGTCGGCTCCTACGAGCAGTACTTC,CASSQRVDGVGSYEQYF
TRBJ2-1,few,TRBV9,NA,TGTGCCAGCAGCGTAGGGTCGGTCTACAATGAGCAGTTCTTC,CASSVGSVYNEQFF
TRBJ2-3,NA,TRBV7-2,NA,TGTGCCAGCAGCTTAAGCGTGTACAGAAAAGATACGCAGTATTTT,CASSLSVYRKDTQYF
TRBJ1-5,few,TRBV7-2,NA,TGTGCCAGCAGCCGATCCCCAGATCAGCCCCAGCATTTT,CASSRSPDQPQHF
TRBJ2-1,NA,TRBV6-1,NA,TGTGCCAGCAGTGAAGCAGGAATAGGGGGGCGGAATGAGCAGTTCTTC,CASSEAGIGGRNEQFF